The TCR beta chain described here comes from a study of blood T cells in healthy people across ages. Of note for this clonotype: Its antigen is unknown.

A sample-barcoded 5' primer and a J-beta primer mix were used in a second PCR of roughly 6 to 11 cycles. Each CDR3 protein gets one entry after TCRdb re-called the 5' RACE reads with MiXCR. The data show some 1,500,000 distinct CDR3 sequences, with under 55% seen just once and more than 4% held by the top ten. General study results and limits: Any changes in expanded clonotypes were possibly confounded, as donor CMV status remained unknown.

Ranging in age from about 6 to 90, the donors were healthy Caucasian individuals from Russia. This CDR3 spans 13 amino acids. In germline, CDR1 is SGHTA, CDR2 FQGNSA. Between the trimmed V and J ends, which lost 0 bases and 8 bases, there was a span of 8 bases. The sample comprised blood. The source of this sequence is a woman younger than 30 in good health. The V call is TRBV7-2, the J call TRBJ2-1, with TRBD2 as a possible D gene (6 bases). The CDR3 is CASSLARGYEQFF. The CDR3 DNA reads as TGTGCCAGCAGCTTAGCGCGGGGATATGAGCAGTTCTTC.